Reported below is one T cell receptor beta chain. Antigen specificity is unknown. The data belong to a study of siplizumab effects on memory and regulatory T cells. General study results and limits: In siplizumab conditions, mappable alloreactive CD4+ clones averaged around 69% Treg-derived, against 25% to 30% in controls. Naive T cells looked more diverse than memory cells and looked like major alloresponse contributors.

Per-sample assaying covered roughly 93,000 TCR templates. Using immunoSEQ multiplex PCR, the repertoire was profiled, and TCRdb retains in-frame clones only, with some absent. Among 70,000 to 90,000 clones listed, roughly 93% were seen once. Germline V gives CDR1 LNHDA, CDR2 SQIVND (reference sequence). The V gene lost 5 bases and the J gene lost 6 bases, with 8 bases spanning the gap. CDR3 length: 11 amino acids. The V and J genes are TRBV19 and TRBJ2-7; perhaps TRBD2 as D (6 bases). This sequence was found in a human donor in good health. Sequencing used CD8+ T cells sorted from blood. The CDR3 region is CASSQGGEQYF. The CDR3 DNA reads TGTGCCAGTAGTCAGGGAGGCGAGCAGTACTTC.